The present T cell receptor beta chain was sequenced within a study of blood T cell repertoires in COVID-19 (dated by TCRdb to about 2020). Notes on the research overall: The collaborator samples originated in the United States, Italy and Spain and spanned the acute and convalescent phases of COVID-19. The repertoires were made available in a free public database intended to serve as a resource for research on the immune response to SARS-CoV-2. Where available, HLA class I and class II types were taken from metadata supplied by the sample provider and were not determined by assay-based typing. The prospective study material was composed of cDNA or gDNA derived from T cells, B-cell-depleted T cells, or PBMCs. The samples were drawn from the first 160 participants of the ongoing ImmuneRACE study and from over a thousand subjects provided by 6 global collaborators. The sample metadata nearly always contained a de-identified subject ID, COVID-19 status, age in years and sex. The dataset comprised deeply sampled blood TCRbeta repertoires from subjects exposed to, actively infected with, or recovered from COVID-19. The investigation overall reported the following: The amount of clinical and demographic metadata varied by source and participant and was provided uncurated.

Sequences SGHRS (CDR1) and YFSETQ (CDR2) are obtained from the germline V gene. The CDR3 runs 15 amino acids, cysteine and phenylalanine included. Of all the DNA, just the CDR3 is kept, 45 bases in frame from base 1. Compared with germline, V lacks 6 bases and J lacks 6 bases; bases without a gene match: 10. As regards this clone: This receptor's antigen is unknown. Base qualities were left out, and no much larger clone turns up one base away.

Each collaborating institution followed its own protocols to collect whole blood in K2EDTA tubes. Collaborator samples were shipped for TCRbeta analysis as frozen whole blood, isolated PBMCs, or DNA extracted from either sample type. TCRbeta CDR3 regions were amplified from genomic DNA by means of the immunoSEQ Assay, a bias-controlled multiplex PCR. In the source study's methods: Nucleated cell counts per sample were estimated from amplification of reference gene primers within the assay. To quantify the absolute abundance of each unique TCRbeta CDR3 rearrangement, sequence reads were collapsed and filtered. For each sample, productive Simpson clonality was calculated as the square root of Simpson's diversity index across productive rearrangements. Sourced from immuneACCESS, this table was stored by TCRdb with only in-frame sequences that have V and J called. A share of the clones is absent; for the studies checked, an unresolved V gene accounts for under half, and the remainder has no known explanation. That table gives V, J and clone size, and the DNA gave D and trimming. The sample records over 150,000 clones, 82% of which are singletons. More than 9% of the sample is taken by the ten largest.

The material sequenced was peripheral blood. This sequence originates from a woman aged 80 or over with active or convalescent COVID-19. The chain uses TRBV5-1 and TRBJ2-2, and 8 bases in between align with TRBD2. The DNA sequence is as follows: TGCGCCAGCAACTACGTAGCGGGACCTTCCGGGGAGCTGTTTTTT. The translation is CASNYVAGPSGELFF. Supplemented by the reference TRBV5-1 and TRBJ2-2 proteins around the CDR3, the complete variable domain is KAGVTQTPRYLIKTRGQQVTLSCSPISGHRSVSWYQQTPGQGLQFLFEYFSETQRNKGNFPGRFSGRQFSNSRSEMNVSTLELGDSALYLCASNYVAGPSGELFFGEGSRLTVL.